A selection of T cell receptor beta chains follows, all from one sample in a study of regulatory T cells in long-lasting Graves disease. TCRdb fed the multiplex PCR reads into MiXCR, producing one record per CDR3 protein. The sample carries a few hundred thousand distinct CDR3 sequences, over 15% recorded once. This same sample was also taken into another study, of T cells in Graves' hyperthyroidism and ophthalmopathy.

The specimen was peripheral blood mononuclear cells (PBMCs), collected at new diagnosis, from a patient treated with antithyroid drugs. Receptor source: a man aged 40-55 years with Graves disease. The CDR3 runs from the conserved cysteine through the conserved F or W. A D gene is named only where the DNA matches it firmly. The size field is filled for only some rows; it gives once, few, many or a size class.

d_call	j_call	clone_size	v_call	cdr3_nt	cdr3_aa
NA	TRBJ2-1	few	TRBV9	TGTGCCAGCAGCGTAGGGTCGGGCTCCTACAATGAGCAGTTCTTC	CASSVGSGSYNEQFF
NA	TRBJ2-1	many	TRBV10-3	TGTGCCATCAGTGACTGGAACAATGAGCAGTTCTTC	CAISDWNNEQFF
NA	TRBJ2-3	many	TRBV19	TGTGCCAGTAGTATACGCAGGCGAGGCACAGATACGCAGTATTTT	CASSIRRRGTDTQYF
TRBD2	TRBJ2-1	few	TRBV29-1	TGCAGCGTTGAAGGCGGGGGGGACTCCTACAATGAGCAGTTCTTC	CSVEGGGDSYNEQFF
NA	TRBJ1-2	NA	TRBV12-3/TRBV12-4	TGTGCCAGCAGCCCCGATGTGGGCAGGGTCTATGGCTACACCTTC	CASSPDVGRVYGYTF
TRBD2	TRBJ2-6	many	TRBV24-1	TGTGCCGCGGGGGGTTCAGCGGGGGCCAACGTCCTGACTTTC	CAAGGSAGANVLTF
NA	TRBJ1-5	once	TRBV6-2/TRBV6-3	TGTGCCAGCAGTACCCGAGGGGGGGGACAGCCCCAGCATTTT	CASSTRGGGQPQHF
NA	TRBJ2-7	many	TRBV4-2	TGTGCCAGCAGCCACCGGTGGGAGAGCTCCTACGAGCAGTACTTC	CASSHRWESSYEQYF
NA	TRBJ1-1	many	TRBV15	TGTGCCACCAGCACGTTCGGACTTAACACTGAAGCTTTCTTT	CATSTFGLNTEAFF
NA	TRBJ2-1	many	TRBV20-1	TGCAGTGCTCGCCCCGGTGGGGGGGCTGAGCAGTTCTTC	CSARPGGGAEQFF
NA	TRBJ1-2	NA	TRBV2	TGTGCCAGCAGTGAGTGGGTTTATCCCTATGGCTACACCTTC	CASSEWVYPYGYTF
TRBD2	TRBJ2-5	few	TRBV5-1	TGCGCCAGCAGCCCCGGAGCAGCGGGGGGCCAAGAGACCCAGTACTTC	CASSPGAAGGQETQYF
TRBD1	TRBJ2-5	NA	TRBV20-1	TGCAGTGCCTCGGGACAGGGGGGGACCCAGTACTTC	CSASGQGGTQYF
NA	TRBJ1-6	many	TRBV20-1	TGCAGTGCTAGAGATAAGGAGGGGAGGCATAATTCACCCCTCCACTTT	CSARDKEGRHNSPLHF
NA	TRBJ1-2	few	TRBV3-1	TGTGCCAGCAGCCAAGTTGGTGGAGGGGTCAAATTTGGCTACACCTTC	CASSQVGGGVKFGYTF
TRBD1	TRBJ2-3	many	TRBV18	TGTGCCAGCTATCCGACAGGGAGCACAGATACGCAGTATTTT	CASYPTGSTDTQYF
TRBD1	TRBJ2-4	many	TRBV6-5	TGTGCCAGCAGTTCCCCGACAGGGGCGGAAAACATTCAGTACTTC	CASSSPTGAENIQYF
NA	TRBJ1-1	many	TRBV2	TGTGCCAGCAGCGTCCCAGGGGAGGTTGAAGCTTTCTTT	CASSVPGEVEAFF
NA	TRBJ2-2	many	TRBV3-1	TGTGCCAGCAGCCAAGGCGAGGGCAGGGGTGGCACCGGGGAGCTGTTTTTT	CASSQGEGRGGTGELFF
TRBD2	TRBJ2-7	few	TRBV4-2	TGTGCCAGCAGCTTGGCTAGCGGGTATTCCTACGAGCAGTACTTC	CASSLASGYSYEQYF
NA	TRBJ1-4	many	TRBV29-1	TGCAGCGTTAGTACGGGGATTAATGAAAAACTGTTTTTT	CSVSTGINEKLFF
NA	TRBJ2-5	many	TRBV28	TGTGCCAGCAGTCCCCAAACCCGTACTAGACACCAGTACTTC	CASSPQTRTRHQYF
TRBD1	TRBJ1-5	NA	TRBV12-3/TRBV12-4	TGTGCCAGCAGTTTACGGTTCGGCAGGGGGGCATATCAGCCCCAGCATTTT	CASSLRFGRGAYQPQHF
TRBD1	TRBJ2-2	NA	TRBV20-1	TGCAGTGCTAGAGATGGGGGACAGATCACCGGGGAGCTGTTTTTT	CSARDGGQITGELFF
NA	TRBJ1-6	many	TRBV6-2/TRBV6-3	TGTGCCAGCAGTTATTGGTCGTCGGAGAGTTCACCCCTCCACTTT	CASSYWSSESSPLHF
TRBD2	TRBJ2-3	NA	TRBV3-1	TGTGCCAGCAGCCAAGATCGAACGGGGGGACGTGATACGCAGTATTTT	CASSQDRTGGRDTQYF
TRBD1	TRBJ1-2	few	TRBV5-1	TGCGCCAGCAGCTTGGGAGGACAGGTGGACTATGGCTACACCTTC	CASSLGGQVDYGYTF
NA	TRBJ2-3	few	TRBV6-5	TGTGCCAGCAATTACTCGAGACGCAGTCCTGATGGTAGCACAGATACGCAGTATTTT	CASNYSRRSPDGSTDTQYF
NA	TRBJ2-3	few	TRBV4-2	TGTGCCAGCAGCAGGGAGAGACTGAGCACAGATACGCAGTATTTT	CASSRERLSTDTQYF
TRBD2	TRBJ2-7	many	TRBV7-9	TGTGCCAGCAGCTTAGCCCGAGCGGGGGGGTTCGAGCAGTACTTC	CASSLARAGGFEQYF
TRBD1	TRBJ1-2	few	TRBV5-5	TGTGCCAGCGGTAGAGAGGGGGCCTACTATGGCTACACCTTC	CASGREGAYYGYTF
TRBD1	TRBJ1-1	many	TRBV6-5	TGTGCCAGCAGTTCGGGACAGAAAATGAACACTGAAGCTTTCTTT	CASSSGQKMNTEAFF
TRBD1	TRBJ2-7	NA	TRBV20-1	TGCAGTGCTAGAGCGGGACAGAGAGAATACGAGCAGTACTTC	CSARAGQREYEQYF
TRBD1	TRBJ2-3	few	TRBV18	TGTGCCAGCTCACTAGGGACAGGGAGCTTCCCTAGCACAGATACGCAGTATTTT	CASSLGTGSFPSTDTQYF
TRBD1	TRBJ1-3	many	TRBV9	TGTGCCAGCAGCGTAAGAGGGACAGCCGGAAACACCATATATTTT	CASSVRGTAGNTIYF
NA	TRBJ2-7	few	TRBV6-2/TRBV6-3	TGTGCCAGCAATCGAGTGGGCGAGCAGTACTTC	CASNRVGEQYF
NA	TRBJ2-5	many	TRBV5-1	TGCGCCAGCAGCTTGATGGCTCAAAGGTCCGAGACCCAGTACTTC	CASSLMAQRSETQYF
TRBD2	TRBJ2-7	NA	TRBV7-9	TGTGCCAGCAGCTGGGGGGGTGTTGGCGAGCAGTACTTC	CASSWGGVGEQYF
TRBD2	TRBJ2-3	many	TRBV6-4	TGTGCCAGCAGTCAAACTAGCGGGGGCACAGATACGCAGTATTTT	CASSQTSGGTDTQYF